What follows are 13 T cell receptor beta chains derived from one specimen sequenced in a study of memory CD4+ T cells and cytomegalovirus serostatus. Single viable CD3+CD4+CD8-CD45RO+ cells were sorted as the memory CD4+ T cells. Sequencing used immunoSEQ multiplex PCR; TCRdb keeps in-frame clones, though not all of them. The sample has approximately 30,000 clones; about 76% are singletons. The sequencing sample was made of memory CD4+ T cells from blood. Receptors were obtained from an adult in good health and CMV-seronegative. Some clones in this sample may be carry-over from other donors' samples.

V and J are TRBV27 and TRBJ1-2; TRBD1 matches 8 bases. The CDR3 is 15 amino acids. The V gene end was trimmed by 6 bases and the J gene end by 8 bases; junction bases not matched to a gene: 14. Germline loops: CDR1 MNHEY, CDR2 SMNVEV (reference sequence). CDR3 nucleotides: TGTGCCAGCAGCCCCGTCCGCCAGGGGGCGGGGGGCTACACCTTC. Protein product: CASSPVRQGAGGYTF.

This clone has just one count. DNA of the CDR3: TGCGCCAGCAGCGCCCCGGGGCTGTACCAAGAGACCCAGTACTTC. Its translation: CASSAPGLYQETQYF. The chain employs TRBV5-1 and TRBJ2-5; either TRBD1 or TRBD2 may fit D (5 bases each). The V gene lost 4 bases and the J gene lost 0 bases, with 13 bases spanning the gap. Germline V gene sequence: CDR1 SGHRS, CDR2 YFSETQ. This CDR3 has 15 residues. Together with reference TRBV5-1 and TRBJ2-5, the CDR3 gives the full variable domain: KAGVTQTPRYLIKTRGQQVTLSCSPISGHRSVSWYQQTPGQGLQFLFEYFSETQRNKGNFPGRFSGRQFSNSRSEMNVSTLELGDSALYLCASSAPGLYQETQYFGPGTRLLVL.

The rearrangement joins TRBV6-6 to TRBJ1-6; TRBD1 matches 8 bases. Germline loops: CDR1 MNHNY, CDR2 SVGAGI (reference sequence). Trimming cost V 4 bases and J 10 bases; bases outside gene matches: 9. This CDR3 spans 15 amino acids. The CDR3 DNA is TGTGCCAGCAGTTTAACAGGGGGTGGTGGATCACCCCTCCACTTT. It yields the protein CASSLTGGGGSPLHF.

CDR3 in DNA: TGTGCCAGCAGCTTGGTGGCGGGGGGGCCCCAAGAGACCCAGTACTTC. Its protein is CASSLVAGGPQETQYF. The chain combines TRBV5-6 with TRBJ2-5, with 9 bases matching TRBD2. V lost 0 bases and J lost 1; bases outside the gene matches: 4. The CDR3 runs 16 residues. In germline, CDR1 is SGHDT, CDR2 YYEEEE. The full variable domain, its missing parts supplied by reference TRBV5-6 and TRBJ2-5, is DAGVTQSPTHLIKTRGQQVTLRCSPKSGHDTVSWYQQALGQGPQFIFQYYEEEERQRGNFPDRFSGHQFPNYSSELNVNALLLGDSALYLCASSLVAGGPQETQYFGPGTRLLVL.

The chain has TRBV30 and TRBJ1-2; the D is unclear. This CDR3 is built from 11 residues. Germline V gives CDR1 GTSNPN, CDR2 SVGIG (reference sequence). V lost 4 bases, J lost 3 bases, and 6 bases lay in between. The CDR3 loop is CAWTGYYGYTF. The CDR3 region has the DNA TGTGCCTGGACCGGGTACTATGGCTACACCTTC.

The chain recombines TRBV7-6 with TRBJ2-3; 7 bases fit TRBD1. The CDR3 has 15 residues. Germline CDR1 is SGHVS and CDR2 is FNYEAQ. V lost 2 bases to trimming and J lost 4 bases; unmatched junction nucleotides: 6. CDR3 in amino acids: CASSLRNTGADTQYF. CDR3 bases: TGTGCCAGCAGCTTAAGGAACACAGGGGCAGATACGCAGTATTTT. Full variable domain (outside the CDR3, taken from reference TRBV7-6 and TRBJ2-3): GAGVSQSPRYKVTKRGQDVALRCDPISGHVSLYWYRQALGQGPEFLTYFNYEAQQDKSGLPNDRFSAERPEGSISTLTIQRTEQRDSAMYRCASSLRNTGADTQYFGPGTRLTVL.

J is TRBJ1-6 and V is TRBV6-5; the D is unclear. Germline V gene data show CDR1 as MNHEY and CDR2 as SVGAGI. V dropped 5 bases and J dropped 2 bases, with 1 base sitting between them. The length of the CDR3 is 12 residues. CDR3 region: CASSTYNSPLHF. CDR3 nucleotide sequence: TGTGCCAGCAGTACCTATAATTCACCCCTCCACTTT.

V gene TRBV30 combines with J gene TRBJ1-1; D gene uncertain. Germline CDR1 GTSNPN, CDR2 SVGIG (reference sequence). The CDR3 sequence is 13 residues long. Trimming left V 5 bases short and J 0 bases short, with 10 bases between. The CDR3 sequence: CAWLREMNTEAFF. The CDR3 DNA follows: TGTGCCTGGCTCCGCGAAATGAACACTGAAGCTTTCTTT.

The V call is TRBV5-4, the J call TRBJ2-4; tentative D call: TRBD1 (5 bases). Trimming took 2 bases from V and 6 from J, leaving 21 bases between them. The length of the CDR3 is 17 residues. Germline V CDR1 and CDR2: SGHNT, YYREEE (reference sequence). CDR3 region: CASSFSDIGVSGNIQYF. CDR3 DNA: TGTGCCAGCAGCTTTTCCGACATAGGGGTGTCCGGAAACATTCAGTACTTC.

A note on this clone: The same CDR3 is also encoded by other DNA sequences in this sample. V and J are TRBV7-8 and TRBJ1-1; 11 nucleotides agree with TRBD1. The CDR3 has 16 amino acids. Germline assignment: CDR1 SGHVS and CDR2 FQNEAQ. The V segment lost 2 bases and the J segment 1 base; nucleotides outside the gene matches: 3. This CDR3 reads CASSLRDRGSNTEAFF. CDR3 coding DNA: TGTGCCAGCAGCTTAAGGGACAGGGGGTCGAACACTGAAGCTTTCTTT.

The chain employs TRBV6-1 and TRBJ1-5, with 10 bases identical to TRBD1. CDR3 length: 15 residues. The V gene end was trimmed by 7 bases and the J gene end by 3 bases; junction bases not matched to a gene: 6. Germline-derived CDR1 and CDR2 are MNHNS and SASEGT. CDR3 in DNA: TGTGCCAGCACCCCGGGACAGGGGCTCAATCAGCCCCAGCATTTT. Residues: CASTPGQGLNQPQHF.

The rearrangement uses TRBV19 and TRBJ1-2; 9 nucleotides match TRBD1. Germline V gives CDR1 LNHDA, CDR2 SQIVND (reference sequence). V lost 6 bases and J lost 4; bases outside the gene matches: 6. CDR3 length: 14 residues. The CDR3 nucleotides are TGTGCCAGTAGGGGGACAGGGATTGCCTATGGCTACACCTTC. Amino acids: CASRGTGIAYGYTF.

The V call is TRBV2, the J call TRBJ2-4; D is unclear. V lost 2 bases to trimming and J lost 0 bases, with 14 bases between them. Looked up from germline, CDR1 is SNHLY and CDR2 is FYNNEI. This CDR3 spans 17 amino acids. CDR3 amino acids: CASSEIQSWLAKNIQYF. CDR3 bases: TGTGCCAGCAGTGAAATACAAAGTTGGTTAGCCAAAAACATTCAGTACTTC.